One and the same sample provided the 23 T cell receptor beta chains below, sequenced in a study of shared clonotypes between healthy human individuals. The table came from immunoSEQ multiplex PCR; TCRdb's copy has only in-frame clones and leaves some out. The table includes 2 million to 2.5 million clones, under 97% detected once. The sequenced sample was naive CD4+ T cells sorted from blood. The subset: CD45RA+ positively selected. The source of these receptors is a man aged 18 to 35 in good health.

This clone showed up just once. The CDR3 region is CASLGTGGSNQPQHF. In DNA, the CDR3 is TGTGCCAGCCTGGGTACAGGCGGGAGCAATCAGCCCCAGCATTTT. The chain links TRBV2 to TRBJ1-5; D possibly corresponds to TRBD1 (5 bases). The CDR3 totals 15 residues. The germline gives CDR1 SNHLY, CDR2 FYNNEI. The V end was cut by 8 bases, the J end by 1 base, with 15 bases between.

J is TRBJ2-5 and V is TRBV7-3; 11 bases map to TRBD1. J was trimmed by 5 bases and V by 5 bases; bases with no gene match: 10. The CDR3 consists of 16 residues. Germline CDR1 SGHTA, CDR2 FQGTGA. CDR3 bases: TGTGCCAGCAGCCCCGGGGGGACAGGGGGTGCTGAGACCCAGTACTTC. Protein sequence: CASSPGGTGGAETQYF.

J is TRBJ2-7 and V is TRBV2; no clear D gene. The CDR3 sequence is 13 residues long. Trimming took 4 bases from V and 2 from J, leaving 9 bases between them. CDR1 is SNHLY, CDR2 FYNNEI, per germline. Here the CDR3 DNA reads TGTGCCAGCAGTGTCGCACCCGCCTACGAGCAGTACTTC. Residues: CASSVAPAYEQYF.

V and J are TRBV19 and TRBJ1-2; possible D gene TRBD1, 5 bases. Germline-derived CDR1 and CDR2 are LNHDA and SQIVND (reference sequence). The CDR3 totals 15 residues. Trimming took off 9 bases at V and 4 bases at J, with 21 bases between the two ends. The CDR3 DNA follows: TGTGCCAGCTCGCCGCCCGACAGACCGACCTATGGCTACACCTTC. Encoded protein: CASSPPDRPTYGYTF.

A note on this clone: Different DNA sequences within this sample yield the same CDR3. This chain joins TRBV5-1 and TRBJ2-5, with a weak D call TRBD1 (6 bases). Germline V lookup: CDR1 SGHRS, CDR2 YFSETQ. This CDR3 has 14 amino acids. V was pared by 0 bases and J by 5 bases, with 11 bases between. Written as DNA, the CDR3 is TGCGCCAGCAGCTTGGGCACGAGGGGGGAGACCCAGTACTTC. It encodes CASSLGTRGETQYF.

This chain connects TRBV30 to TRBJ1-4, with 8 nucleotides matching TRBD1. The germline CDR1 and CDR2 sequences are GTSNPN and SVGIG (reference sequence). The CDR3 runs 16 residues. Losses at the gene ends were 2 bases for V and 3 bases for J; bases not matched to a gene: 8. The CDR3 nucleotides read TGTGCCTGGAGTCGTAACGACAGGGGAGCTAATGAAAAACTGTTTTTT. It translates to CAWSRNDRGANEKLFF.

J is TRBJ1-2 and V is TRBV4-1; no reliable D call. Germline CDR1 is MGHRA and CDR2 is YSYEKL. The CDR3 sequence is 16 residues long. The V and J ends lost 4 bases and 4 bases respectively, with 19 bases between them. This chain's CDR3 is CASSPYDNLAGYGYTF. The CDR3 region has the DNA TGCGCCAGCAGCCCTTATGACAACTTAGCGGGCTATGGCTACACCTTC.

This chain links TRBV25-1 with TRBJ1-6, with D possibly matching TRBD1 (5 bases). This CDR3 region has 13 residues. The ends were cut back, 5 bases at V and 7 bases at J, with 9 bases in the middle. Germline CDR1 is MGHDK and CDR2 is SYGVNS. As DNA, the CDR3 is TGTGCCAGCAGTTTCAGGGAAAATTCACCCCTCCACTTT. Amino acids: CASSFRENSPLHF. The full variable domain, its missing parts supplied by reference TRBV25-1 and TRBJ1-6, is EADIYQTPRYLVIGTGKKITLECSQTMGHDKMYWYQQDPGMELHLIHYSYGVNSTEKGDLSSESTVSRIRTEHFPLTLESARPSHTSQYLCASSFRENSPLHFGNGTRLTVT.

The chain links TRBV7-9 to TRBJ2-3; D may match TRBD1 or TRBD2 (7 bases each). The CDR3 is 14 residues long. Deletions cut 4 bases from V and 5 bases from J, with 13 bases between. CDR1 and CDR2 from the germline V gene are SEHNR and FQNEAQ (reference sequence). CDR3: CASSYTGEGDTQYF. The DNA for the CDR3 is TGTGCCAGCAGCTATACAGGGGAGGGAGATACGCAGTATTTT.

The rearrangement links TRBV6-5 to TRBJ1-2, with D possibly matching TRBD1 (6 bases). V was shortened by 4 bases and J by 6 bases, with 18 bases between the two germline ends. The CDR3 runs 15 residues. Germline V gives CDR1 MNHEY, CDR2 SVGAGI. CDR3 amino acids: CASSLRSRGSDGYTF. In DNA form, the CDR3 reads TGTGCCAGCAGTTTACGTAGCAGGGGATCGGATGGCTACACCTTC.

The J gene is TRBJ1-2, the V gene TRBV6-5; tentatively, D is TRBD1 (5 bases). Per germline, CDR1 MNHEY and CDR2 SVGAGI. This CDR3 region has 15 residues. Trimming took 9 bases from V and 4 from J, leaving 21 bases between them. This CDR3 reads CASLRRDGSLYGYTF. The CDR3 coding sequence is TGTGCCAGTCTCCGCCGGGACGGATCCCTCTATGGCTACACCTTC.

This clone came up once. V is TRBV18 and J is TRBJ2-1; 9 bases are a match to TRBD1. Losses at the gene ends were 0 bases for V and 16 bases for J; bases not matched to a gene: 7. Germline CDR1 reads KGHSH; CDR2 reads LQKENI. This CDR3 has 13 amino acids. The CDR3 spells CASSPPGTGMIFF. CDR3 sequence (DNA): TGTGCCAGCTCACCACCTGGGACAGGGATGATCTTCTTC.

The rearrangement joins TRBV10-2 to TRBJ2-1; D is perhaps TRBD2 (6 bases). There are 14 residues in the CDR3. Trimming stripped 2 bases from V and 8 bases from J, with 13 bases between. In germline, CDR1 is WSHSY, CDR2 SAAADI. CDR3 loop: CASSEGDPGDEQFF. Written as DNA, the CDR3 is TGCGCCAGCAGTGAGGGGGACCCGGGGGATGAGCAGTTCTTC.

This chain joins TRBV5-1 and TRBJ2-3, with 11 bases that match TRBD2. Trimming at V came to 3 bases and at J to 2 bases, leaving 8 bases not matched to a gene. Germline-derived CDR1 and CDR2 are SGHRS and YFSETQ. The CDR3 length is 17 residues. The DNA of the CDR3 is TGCGCCAGCAGCTACTCCGGGACTAGCGGTGCCACAGATACGCAGTATTTT. Its translation: CASSYSGTSGATDTQYF. The entire variable domain, with the rest obtained from reference TRBV5-1 and TRBJ2-3, is as follows: KAGVTQTPRYLIKTRGQQVTLSCSPISGHRSVSWYQQTPGQGLQFLFEYFSETQRNKGNFPGRFSGRQFSNSRSEMNVSTLELGDSALYLCASSYSGTSGATDTQYFGPGTRLTVL.

The V and J genes are TRBV6-5 and TRBJ1-5; the D is unclear. The CDR3 is 14 amino acids. The germline V gene encodes CDR1 MNHEY and CDR2 SVGAGI. Trimming cost V 0 bases and J 6 bases, with 9 bases left between them. The CDR3 nucleotides are TGTGCCAGCAGTTACTCGAGAGGGAGTCAGCCCCAGCATTTT. Translating gives CASSYSRGSQPQHF.

CDR3 loop: CASTYSSEIYYEQYF. The CDR3 bases are TGTGCCAGCACCTACTCTAGCGAGATCTACTACGAGCAGTACTTC. This sequence joins TRBV7-2 and TRBJ2-7, with D tentatively TRBD2 (6 bases). The CDR3 consists of 15 residues. Deletions cut 7 bases from V and 3 bases from J, with 19 bases between. Germline V gene data show CDR1 as SGHTA and CDR2 as FQGNSA.

Note on this clone: The junction differs from germline at one of its ends, possibly a read error. The V and J genes are TRBV5-1 and TRBJ2-2; D call uncertain. There are 14 residues in the CDR3. Germline CDR1 and CDR2: SGHRS and YFSETQ. The CDR3 here is CASRAYTNNGELFF. Written as DNA, the CDR3 is TGCGCCAGCAGGGCATACACCAACAACGGGGAGCTGTTTTTT.

The chain links TRBV7-2 to TRBJ1-1; D is uncertain. V was trimmed by 1 base and J by 0 bases, leaving 12 bases between them. This CDR3 comprises 16 residues. Germline CDR1 is SGHTA and CDR2 is FQGNSA. The DNA of the CDR3 is TGTGCCAGCAGCTTAGTAGGTACAGTCATGAACACTGAAGCTTTCTTT. It encodes CASSLVGTVMNTEAFF.

Notes on this clone: Other nucleotide sequences from this sample produce the same CDR3. The genes are TRBV10-3 and TRBJ1-1; possibly TRBD1 for D (5 bases). Per the germline V gene, CDR1 is ENHRY and CDR2 is SYGVKD. V was cut by 4 bases and J by 0 bases, with 9 bases left in between. CDR3 length: 14 amino acids. This chain's CDR3 is CAISAGQLNTEAFF. CDR3 nucleotide sequence: TGTGCCATCAGTGCAGGACAATTGAACACTGAAGCTTTCTTT.

This clone was observed once. The chain combines TRBV19 with TRBJ2-3, with no clear D. CDR1 and CDR2 (germline): LNHDA, SQIVND (reference sequence). The CDR3 has 14 residues. The V end lost 5 bases, the J end lost 0 bases, and 9 bases lay between the germline ends. The CDR3 loop is CASSQGWSTDTQYF. CDR3 in DNA: TGTGCCAGTAGTCAAGGGTGGAGCACAGATACGCAGTATTTT.

The gene calls are TRBV6-1 and TRBJ2-7; TRBD1 matches at 7 bases. V trimming: 7 bases; J trimming: 5 bases; junction bases outside the gene matches: 11. This CDR3 comprises 14 residues. Germline assignment: CDR1 MNHNS and CDR2 SASEGT. The CDR3 protein is CASTPGTASDEQYF. The DNA of the CDR3 is TGTGCCAGCACCCCCGGGACAGCAAGTGACGAGCAGTACTTC.

This clone has a single count. V gene TRBV7-9 combines with J gene TRBJ2-3; the D gene could be TRBD1 or TRBD2 (5 bases each). CDR1 and CDR2 (germline): SEHNR, FQNEAQ (reference sequence). The CDR3 is made up of 12 amino acids. Trimming stripped 3 bases from V and 11 bases from J, with 12 bases between. Written as DNA, the CDR3 is TGTGCCAGCAGCTTCGTCGGGACCGTGCAGTATTTT. Protein: CASSFVGTVQYF.

V gene TRBV4-2 combines with J gene TRBJ2-2; weak D call: TRBD2 (6 bases). The CDR3 length is 15 residues. The germline V gene has CDR1 LGHNA and CDR2 YNFKEQ. Trimming removed 3 bases from V and 4 bases from J, with 12 bases in between. The chain's CDR3 is CASSQGSGSTGELFF. CDR3 DNA sequence: TGTGCCAGCAGCCAGGGTAGCGGTAGCACCGGGGAGCTGTTTTTT.